The next 31 T cell receptor beta chains were all read from a single sample in a study of OX40 agonist ivuxolimab in advanced cancers. Generated by immunoSEQ multiplex PCR, the TCRdb table keeps only in-frame clones and is missing some. The sample holds about 59,000 clones; 75% to 90% are singletons and the top ten take about 2%. The sample here was CD4+ or CD8+ T cells sorted from blood, taken in a trial of the OX40 agonist ivuxolimab. The receptors stem from an adult with an advanced solid tumor such as melanoma, head and neck, liver or kidney cancer.

V gene TRBV6-4 combines with J gene TRBJ2-7; either TRBD1 or TRBD2 may fit D (5 bases each). The CDR3 extends over 15 amino acids. Germline values: CDR1 MRHNA, CDR2 SNTAGT. Trimming stripped 4 bases from V and 4 bases from J, with 17 bases between. CDR3: CASSAEAVGGYEQYF. The CDR3 DNA reads as TGTGCCAGCAGTGCTGAAGCCGTTGGGGGATACGAGCAGTACTTC.

This clone was observed a handful of times. The chain combines TRBV28 with TRBJ2-5, with TRBD2 as a possible D gene (5 bases). V was pared by 5 bases and J by 2 bases, with 15 bases between. The CDR3 spans 15 residues. The germline V gene has CDR1 MDHEN and CDR2 SYDVKM. For the CDR3, the DNA is TGTGCCAGCAGTGGCCTGTCGGGATATCAAGAGACCCAGTACTTC. As protein: CASSGLSGYQETQYF.

The CDR3 DNA sequence: TGTGCCAGCAGTGAAGGAGGGGGCACGAATCAAGAGACCCAGTACTTC. Amino acids: CASSEGGGTNQETQYF. V and J are TRBV2 and TRBJ2-5, with 7 bases matching TRBD1. The germline V gene encodes CDR1 SNHLY and CDR2 FYNNEI. The CDR3 totals 16 residues. Trimming cost V 1 base and J 2 bases; bases outside gene matches: 7.

This clone was seen only once. The V and J genes are TRBV5-1 and TRBJ2-2, with 9 bases aligning to TRBD1. The junction had 6 bases not matched to a gene; V was cut back by 6 bases and J by 6 bases. CDR3 size: 14 residues. Germline loops: CDR1 SGHRS, CDR2 YFSETQ. CDR3 sequence: CASNSGTGSGELFF. The CDR3 nucleotides are TGCGCCAGCAATTCCGGGACAGGGTCCGGGGAGCTGTTTTTT. Filled out from reference TRBV5-1 and TRBJ2-2, the complete variable domain reads KAGVTQTPRYLIKTRGQQVTLSCSPISGHRSVSWYQQTPGQGLQFLFEYFSETQRNKGNFPGRFSGRQFSNSRSEMNVSTLELGDSALYLCASNSGTGSGELFFGEGSRLTVL.

The rearrangement uses TRBV28 and TRBJ2-7; D gene uncertain. Per germline, CDR1 MDHEN and CDR2 SYDVKM. The CDR3 sequence is 13 residues long. V lost 6 bases to trimming and J lost 1 base, with 10 bases between them. The CDR3 spells CASRFPVSYEQYF. The CDR3, as DNA: TGTGCCAGCAGATTTCCCGTTTCCTACGAGCAGTACTTC.

This chain connects TRBV6-1 to TRBJ2-1; 9 bases agree with TRBD1. Per germline, CDR1 MNHNS and CDR2 SASEGT. Trimming cost V 0 bases and J 8 bases; bases outside gene matches: 5. The CDR3 contains 15 residues. The CDR3 here is CASSEAGQGLDEQFF. The CDR3 DNA sequence: TGTGCCAGCAGTGAAGCTGGACAGGGGTTAGATGAGCAGTTCTTC.

The gene calls are TRBV7-9 and TRBJ1-4; D gene unclear. Trimming took 5 bases from V and 3 from J, leaving 10 bases between them. CDR3 length: 14 amino acids. Germline loops: CDR1 SEHNR, CDR2 FQNEAQ (reference sequence). Here the CDR3 DNA reads TGTGCCAGCAGCCCCGAAAAGGCTAATGAAAAACTGTTTTTT. It encodes CASSPEKANEKLFF.

V gene TRBV7-2 combines with J gene TRBJ1-5; the D gene is possibly TRBD1 (5 bases). Germline V gives CDR1 SGHTA, CDR2 FQGNSA. V was trimmed by 4 bases and J by 3 bases, leaving 13 bases between them. CDR3 length: 15 amino acids. In nucleotides, the CDR3 is TGTGCCAGCAGCTCAAAGCAGGGCCTCAATCAGCCCCAGCATTTT. This sequence encodes CASSSKQGLNQPQHF.

This clone was observed once. J is TRBJ2-1 and V is TRBV19, with a tentative D call TRBD1 (5 bases). The germline V gene encodes CDR1 LNHDA and CDR2 SQIVND (reference sequence). V lost 7 bases to trimming and J lost 2 bases, with 12 bases between them. This CDR3 spans 14 amino acids. Here the CDR3 DNA reads TGTGCCAGTACCCAGGGTGTGGCCTACAATGAGCAGTTCTTC. Translating gives CASTQGVAYNEQFF.

The rearrangement joins TRBV5-6 to TRBJ2-6; D unresolved. The CDR3 spans 16 residues. V gave up 4 bases and J gave up 10 bases, with 21 bases separating them. The germline CDR1 and CDR2 sequences are SGHDT and YYEEEE. In DNA, the CDR3 is TGTGCCAGCAGCACCTCTCAGGTTAGGCTCCGTAACGTCCTGACTTTC. It yields the protein CASSTSQVRLRNVLTF.

The chain is built from TRBV10-1 and TRBJ2-3; D call uncertain. This CDR3 contains 14 residues. V was trimmed by 3 bases and J by 6 bases, leaving 13 bases between them. Germline CDR1 is WNHNN and CDR2 is SYGVQD (reference sequence). The CDR3 region has the DNA TGCGCCAGCAGTGAATTCCCCCAAGGCGATACGCAGTATTTT. It is translated as CASSEFPQGDTQYF.

The V gene is TRBV5-1, the J gene TRBJ1-4, with D unresolved. Deletions cut 3 bases from V and 5 bases from J, with 11 bases between. Germline V lookup: CDR1 SGHRS, CDR2 YFSETQ. The CDR3 is 14 residues long. CDR3 sequence: CASSWLGPNEKLFF. CDR3 in DNA: TGCGCCAGCAGCTGGCTAGGGCCCAATGAAAAACTGTTTTTT.

The gene calls are TRBV6-1 and TRBJ2-5, with TRBD1 identical over 8 bases. V lost 5 bases to trimming and J lost 2 bases; unmatched junction nucleotides: 4. The germline gives CDR1 MNHNS, CDR2 SASEGT. CDR3 length equals 14 residues. CDR3 sequence reads: CASSPDRAQETQYF. The CDR3 region has the DNA TGTGCCAGCAGTCCGGACAGGGCGCAAGAGACCCAGTACTTC.

The V and J genes are TRBV7-2 and TRBJ2-3, with TRBD2 identical over 9 bases. V gave up 5 bases and J gave up 4 bases; unmatched junction bases: 4. This CDR3 has 14 amino acids. Looked up from germline, CDR1 is SGHTA and CDR2 is FQGNSA. DNA for the CDR3: TGTGCCAGCAGCCCCCGCGGGGGGGCAGATACGCAGTATTTT. Protein product: CASSPRGGADTQYF.

The chain couples TRBV30 to TRBJ1-1; the D gene is possibly TRBD1 (5 bases). Looked up from germline, CDR1 is GTSNPN and CDR2 is SVGIG (reference sequence). There are 14 residues in the CDR3. Trimming removed 1 base from V and 4 bases from J, with 13 bases in between. This CDR3 reads CAWSGGRLGTEAFF. CDR3 in DNA: TGTGCCTGGAGTGGGGGGAGGTTGGGCACTGAAGCTTTCTTT.

J is TRBJ2-1 and V is TRBV18, with TRBD2 as a possible D gene (5 bases). This CDR3 contains 16 residues. Trimming removed 3 bases from V and 7 bases from J, with 19 bases in between. CDR1 is KGHSH, CDR2 LQKENI, per germline. The CDR3 here is CASSPGRGLSGNEQFF. CDR3 nucleotides: TGTGCCAGCTCACCCGGGCGTGGACTTAGTGGGAATGAGCAGTTCTTC.

The rearrangement links TRBV19 to TRBJ2-1; D possibly corresponds to TRBD1 (5 bases). The length of the CDR3 is 15 residues. CDR1 and CDR2 (germline): LNHDA, SQIVND (reference sequence). Trimming shortened V by 1 base and J by 4 bases, and 11 bases separated the two germline ends. For the CDR3, the DNA is TGTGCCAGTAGTATAGTCACAGGCGAATACAATGAGCAGTTCTTC. It translates to CASSIVTGEYNEQFF.

The chain has TRBV14 and TRBJ2-1, with 7 bases that match TRBD2. The CDR3 is 14 residues long. Germline V lookup: CDR1 SGHDN, CDR2 FVKESK. J was trimmed by 11 bases and V by 5 bases; bases with no gene match: 12. CDR3 DNA sequence: TGTGCCAGCAGCAGCCCCCTGGGGGGGTGGAAGCAGTTCTTC. Its protein is CASSSPLGGWKQFF. Looking up the rest from reference TRBV14 and TRBJ2-1 gives the full variable domain: EAGVTQFPSHSVIEKGQTVTLRCDPISGHDNLYWYRRVMGKEIKFLLHFVKESKQDESGMPNNRFLAERTGGTYSTLKVQPAELEDSGVYFCASSSPLGGWKQFFGPGTRLTVL.

This clone appeared a few times. The chain has TRBV5-1 and TRBJ1-2, with D possibly being TRBD1 (6 bases). Trimming took off 3 bases at V and 8 bases at J, with 14 bases between the two ends. Germline loops: CDR1 SGHRS, CDR2 YFSETQ. The CDR3 length is 13 residues. As DNA, the CDR3 is TGCGCCAGCAGCTGGAACAGGGAAGGCGGCTACACCTTC. It translates to CASSWNREGGYTF.

The chain is built from TRBV25-1 and TRBJ1-2, with 8 bases aligning to TRBD1. CDR3 length: 13 amino acids. Losses at the gene ends were 6 bases for V and 2 bases for J; bases not matched to a gene: 2. Germline values: CDR1 MGHDK, CDR2 SYGVNS. CDR3 in amino acids: CASRGQVNYGYTF. Here the CDR3 DNA reads TGTGCCAGCAGGGGACAGGTCAACTATGGCTACACCTTC.

This rearrangement joins TRBV20-1 to TRBJ2-3; D is uncertain. Germline CDR1 DFQATT, CDR2 SNEGSKA (reference sequence). Trimming removed 4 bases from V and 1 base from J, with 3 bases in between. The CDR3 is made up of 11 amino acids. In DNA, the CDR3 is TGCAGTGCTACCGGCACAGATACGCAGTATTTT. It translates to CSATGTDTQYF.

This chain uses TRBV6-1 with TRBJ1-5, with D maybe TRBD1 (5 bases). The V gene's germline CDR1 is MNHNS and CDR2 SASEGT. This CDR3 contains 18 residues. Trimming took off 0 bases at V and 2 bases at J, with 17 bases between the two ends. CDR3 bases: TGTGCCAGCAGTGAAGCAGGAGGGGCGCAGTATGGCAATCAGCCCCAGCATTTT. It specifies CASSEAGGAQYGNQPQHF.

The CDR3 DNA follows: TGTGCCAGCAGCTCCAAGGGGGGTGAAGCTTTCTTT. Translated, it gives CASSSKGGEAFF. The gene calls are TRBV7-2 and TRBJ1-1; D is perhaps TRBD1 (6 bases). Between the trimmed V and J ends, which lost 4 bases and 7 bases, there was a span of 10 bases. The CDR3 extends over 12 amino acids. Per germline, CDR1 SGHTA and CDR2 FQGNSA.

The rearrangement joins TRBV30 to TRBJ1-5; unclear D gene. V lost 7 bases to trimming and J lost 4 bases, with 14 bases between them. This CDR3 is 13 amino acids long. Germline V lookup: CDR1 GTSNPN, CDR2 SVGIG (reference sequence). This CDR3 reads CAFKLGRNQPQHF. For the CDR3, the DNA is TGTGCCTTTAAATTGGGGAGAAATCAGCCCCAGCATTTT.

This rearrangement joins TRBV10-2 to TRBJ2-5; D remains ambiguous. The J call may not be correct, given that the DNA end is closer to TRBJ2-7. CDR3 length: 15 amino acids. CDR1 WSHSY and CDR2 SAAADI come from the germline V gene. CDR3 nucleotides: TGCGCCAGCAGCAACATTGACACCTATACCTACGAGCAGTACTTC. It encodes CASSNIDTYTYEQYF.

The V and J genes are TRBV10-3 and TRBJ2-2; 7 bases are shared with TRBD2. The V and J ends lost 10 bases and 0 bases, in that order; junction bases with no gene match: 5. Looked up from germline, CDR1 is ENHRY and CDR2 is SYGVKD. This CDR3 contains 14 residues. The CDR3 region is CATQTSSNTGELFF. The CDR3 DNA reads as TGTGCCACCCAGACTAGCTCGAACACCGGGGAGCTGTTTTTT.

V usage is TRBV7-2 and J usage is TRBJ1-1, with a weak D call TRBD1 (5 bases). Germline V CDR1 and CDR2: SGHTA, FQGNSA. The V and J ends lost 3 bases and 6 bases respectively, with 8 bases between them. The length of the CDR3 is 12 residues. Here the CDR3 reads CASSLVGAEAFF. CDR3 nucleotide sequence: TGTGCCAGCAGCTTGGTGGGGGCTGAAGCTTTCTTT. Complete variable domain (other parts from reference TRBV7-2 and TRBJ1-1): GAGVSQSPSNKVTEKGKDVELRCDPISGHTALYWYRQSLGQGLEFLIYFQGNSAPDKSGLPSDRFSAERTGGSVSTLTIQRTQQEDSAVYLCASSLVGAEAFFGQGTRLTVV.

V is TRBV5-8 and J is TRBJ2-3, with 13 bases fitting TRBD2. The V and J ends lost 0 bases and 0 bases, in that order; junction bases with no gene match: 1. The CDR3 is 17 amino acids. The V gene's germline CDR1 is SGHTS and CDR2 YDEGEE. CDR3: CASSLGLAGGSTDTQYF. The CDR3 DNA reads TGTGCCAGCAGCTTGGGACTAGCGGGAGGTAGCACAGATACGCAGTATTTT. Complete variable domain (other parts from reference TRBV5-8 and TRBJ2-3): EAGVTQSPTHLIKTRGQQATLRCSPISGHTSVYWYQQALGLGLQFLLWYDEGEERNRGNFPPRFSGRQFPNYSSELNVNALELEDSALYLCASSLGLAGGSTDTQYFGPGTRLTVL.

The rearrangement links TRBV10-3 to TRBJ2-7; TRBD1 matches at 10 bases. Trimming removed 6 bases from V and 4 bases from J; junction bases left unmatched: 9. The CDR3 length is 15 residues. Per germline, CDR1 ENHRY and CDR2 SYGVKD. The CDR3 is CAIRSGGDRGYEQYF. In nucleotides, the CDR3 is TGTGCCATCAGATCCGGGGGGGACAGGGGTTACGAGCAGTACTTC.

V is TRBV7-9 and J is TRBJ2-3; 14 nucleotides match TRBD2. The CDR3 loop spans 16 amino acids. CDR1 and CDR2 from the germline V gene are SEHNR and FQNEAQ (reference sequence). With V trimmed by 4 bases and J by 4 bases, 4 bases remained unmatched. CDR3: CASSSRLAGGSDTQYF. For the CDR3, the DNA is TGTGCCAGCAGCTCGAGACTAGCGGGAGGGTCAGATACGCAGTATTTT.

The chain links TRBV5-1 to TRBJ2-1; D ambiguous. The germline V and J ends were trimmed by 0 bases and 8 bases, with 12 bases remaining between them. There are 14 residues in the CDR3. Germline values: CDR1 SGHRS, CDR2 YFSETQ. In nucleotides, the CDR3 is TGCGCCAGCAGCTTGGCCACCTATGCAGATGAGCAGTTCTTC. Translated: CASSLATYADEQFF.